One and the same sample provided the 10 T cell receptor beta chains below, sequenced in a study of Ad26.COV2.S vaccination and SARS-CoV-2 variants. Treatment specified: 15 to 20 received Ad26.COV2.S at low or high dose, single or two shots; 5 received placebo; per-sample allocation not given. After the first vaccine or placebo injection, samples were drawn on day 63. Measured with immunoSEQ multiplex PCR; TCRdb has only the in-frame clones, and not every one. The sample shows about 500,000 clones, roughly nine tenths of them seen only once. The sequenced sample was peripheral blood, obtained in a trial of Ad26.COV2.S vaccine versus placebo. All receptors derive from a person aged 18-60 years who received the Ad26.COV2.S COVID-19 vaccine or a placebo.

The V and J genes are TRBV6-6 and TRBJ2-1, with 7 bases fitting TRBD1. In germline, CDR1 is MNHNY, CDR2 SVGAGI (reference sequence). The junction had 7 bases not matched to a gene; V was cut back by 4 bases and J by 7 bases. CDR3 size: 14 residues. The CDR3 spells CASSLVTGENEQFF. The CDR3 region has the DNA TGTGCCAGCAGTTTAGTAACAGGGGAGAATGAGCAGTTCTTC.

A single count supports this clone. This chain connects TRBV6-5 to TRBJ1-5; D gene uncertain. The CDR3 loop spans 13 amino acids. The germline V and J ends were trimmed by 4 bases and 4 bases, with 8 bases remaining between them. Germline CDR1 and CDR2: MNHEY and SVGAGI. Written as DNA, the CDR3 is TGTGCCAGCAGTTCATACGGTAATCAGCCCCAGCATTTT. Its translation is CASSSYGNQPQHF.

Here the CDR3 reads CASSLAGSQGVAVGFYEQYF. The CDR3 DNA sequence: TGCGCCAGCAGCTTGGCCGGGTCGCAGGGTGTGGCGGTGGGGTTCTACGAGCAGTACTTC. This chain connects TRBV5-1 to TRBJ2-7; TRBD1 might be the D (5 bases). This CDR3 is 20 amino acids long. The germline V and J ends were trimmed by 0 bases and 3 bases, with 28 bases remaining between them. Germline V gene sequence: CDR1 SGHRS, CDR2 YFSETQ.

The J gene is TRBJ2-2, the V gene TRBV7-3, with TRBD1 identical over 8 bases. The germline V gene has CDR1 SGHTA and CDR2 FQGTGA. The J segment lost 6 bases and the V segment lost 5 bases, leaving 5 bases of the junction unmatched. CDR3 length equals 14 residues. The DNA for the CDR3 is TGTGCCAGCAGCGACACAGGGGGTGCCGGGGAGCTGTTTTTT. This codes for CASSDTGGAGELFF.

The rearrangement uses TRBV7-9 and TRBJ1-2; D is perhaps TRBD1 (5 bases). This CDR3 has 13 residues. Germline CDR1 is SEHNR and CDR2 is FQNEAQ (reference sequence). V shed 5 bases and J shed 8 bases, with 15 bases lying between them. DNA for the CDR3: TGTGCCAGCAGCCCCACCGGGGCAGCCGGCTACACCTTC. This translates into CASSPTGAAGYTF.

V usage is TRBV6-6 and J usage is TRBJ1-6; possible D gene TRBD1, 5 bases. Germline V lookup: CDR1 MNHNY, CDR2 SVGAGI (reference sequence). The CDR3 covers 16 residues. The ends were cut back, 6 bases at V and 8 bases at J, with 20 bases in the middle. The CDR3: CASSVLVQGRDSPLHF. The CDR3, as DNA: TGTGCCAGCAGCGTACTGGTCCAGGGACGGGATTCACCCCTCCACTTT.

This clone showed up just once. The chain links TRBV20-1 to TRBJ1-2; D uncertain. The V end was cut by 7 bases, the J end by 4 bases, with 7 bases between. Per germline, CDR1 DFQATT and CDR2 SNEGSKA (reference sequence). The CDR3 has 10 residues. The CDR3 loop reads CSGDSYGYTF. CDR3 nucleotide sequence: TGCAGTGGAGATTCCTATGGCTACACCTTC.

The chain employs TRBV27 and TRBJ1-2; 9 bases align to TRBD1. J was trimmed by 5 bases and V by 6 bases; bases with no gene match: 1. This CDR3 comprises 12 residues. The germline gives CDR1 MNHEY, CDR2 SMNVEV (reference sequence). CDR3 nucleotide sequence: TGTGCCAGCAGGACAGGGGGGTATGGCTACACCTTC. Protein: CASRTGGYGYTF.

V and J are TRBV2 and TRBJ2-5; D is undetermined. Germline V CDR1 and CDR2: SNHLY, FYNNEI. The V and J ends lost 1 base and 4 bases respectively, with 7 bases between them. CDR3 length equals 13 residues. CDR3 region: CASSEGQIETQYF. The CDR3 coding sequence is TGTGCCAGCAGTGAAGGGCAGATAGAGACCCAGTACTTC.

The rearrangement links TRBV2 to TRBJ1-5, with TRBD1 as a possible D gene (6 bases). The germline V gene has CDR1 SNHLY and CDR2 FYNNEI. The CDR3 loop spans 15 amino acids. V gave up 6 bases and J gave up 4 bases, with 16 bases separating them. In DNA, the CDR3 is TGTGCCAGCAGACAGGGACGGGTCGCAAATCAGCCCCAGCATTTT. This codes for CASRQGRVANQPQHF. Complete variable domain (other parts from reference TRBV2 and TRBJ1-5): EPEVTQTPSHQVTQMGQEVILRCVPISNHLYFYWYRQILGQKVEFLVSFYNNEISEKSEIFDDQFSVERPDGSNFTLKIRSTKLEDSAMYFCASRQGRVANQPQHFGDGTRLSIL.